A selection of T cell receptor beta chains follows, all from one sample in a study of blood T cells in healthy people across ages. MiXCR was run by TCRdb on the 5' RACE reads, yielding one entry per CDR3 protein. In the table there are 1.5 million or so distinct CDR3 sequences, about 43% of which are singletons. Sequenced material: blood. These receptors were obtained from a woman under 30 in good health. Both conserved end residues are part of each CDR3. Fields, in order: D gene, V gene, J gene, clone size, CDR3 DNA, CDR3 protein. The D gene is left open where the match is weak. Only some rows state a clone size, as once, few, many or a class for expanded clones.

TRBD2	TRBV20-1	TRBJ2-3	NA	TGCAGTGCTAGTGAACTAGCGGGAGTAACAGATACGCAGTATTTT	CSASELAGVTDTQYF
TRBD2	TRBV5-1	TRBJ2-1	NA	TGCGCCAGCACCCCAAGAACGACTAGCGGGGGGAATGAGCAGTTCTTC	CASTPRTTSGGNEQFF
TRBD1	TRBV20-1	TRBJ2-7	few	TGCAGTGCTAGACTACAGGGGAGCGACGAGCAGTACTTC	CSARLQGSDEQYF
NA	TRBV27	TRBJ2-1	few	TGTGCCAGCCGTAGGGGGGAGAACACCTACAATGAGCAGTTCTTC	CASRRGENTYNEQFF
NA	TRBV21-1	TRBJ1-5	few	TGTGCCAGCAGCAAAAATCAGCCCCAGCATTTT	CASSKNQPQHF
TRBD1	TRBV7-2	TRBJ2-7	NA	TGTGCCAGCAGCCGGACAGGGATCTCCTACGAGCAGTACTTC	CASSRTGISYEQYF
NA	TRBV27	TRBJ2-1	NA	TGTGCCAGCAGTTCACCAAGATTCTCCTACAATGAGCAGTTCTTC	CASSSPRFSYNEQFF
NA	TRBV20-1	TRBJ2-7	few	TGCAGTGCTAGAGATGGCCGGGTTGGCGAGCAGTACTTC	CSARDGRVGEQYF
NA	TRBV2	TRBJ1-2	NA	TGTGCCAGCAGAGAAGACAGCCCTTCTAACTATGGCTACACCTTC	CASREDSPSNYGYTF
NA	TRBV2	TRBJ1-2	NA	TGTGCCAGCAGTTACGTCAGAGAAGCTAACTATGGCTACACCTTC	CASSYVREANYGYTF
NA	TRBV6-6	TRBJ2-7	NA	TGTGCCAGCCTATCGGTATCGAGTCGATACGAGCAGTACTTC	CASLSVSSRYEQYF
NA	TRBV12-3/TRBV12-4	TRBJ1-1	NA	TGTGCCAGCAGTATCCTAACAGGGCTCGGTGAAGCTTTCTTT	CASSILTGLGEAFF
TRBD2	TRBV12-3/TRBV12-4	TRBJ2-5	few	TGTGCCAGCAGTCTAACTAGCGGGAGGCAGTACTTC	CASSLTSGRQYF
NA	TRBV20-1	TRBJ1-6	NA	TGCAGTGCTAGAGTGGACGGGGGCGTTAAGAATTCACCCCTCCACTTT	CSARVDGGVKNSPLHF
NA	TRBV20-1	TRBJ1-2	NA	TGCAGTGCAGACAAGGGGCGAGGCTACACCTTC	CSADKGRGYTF